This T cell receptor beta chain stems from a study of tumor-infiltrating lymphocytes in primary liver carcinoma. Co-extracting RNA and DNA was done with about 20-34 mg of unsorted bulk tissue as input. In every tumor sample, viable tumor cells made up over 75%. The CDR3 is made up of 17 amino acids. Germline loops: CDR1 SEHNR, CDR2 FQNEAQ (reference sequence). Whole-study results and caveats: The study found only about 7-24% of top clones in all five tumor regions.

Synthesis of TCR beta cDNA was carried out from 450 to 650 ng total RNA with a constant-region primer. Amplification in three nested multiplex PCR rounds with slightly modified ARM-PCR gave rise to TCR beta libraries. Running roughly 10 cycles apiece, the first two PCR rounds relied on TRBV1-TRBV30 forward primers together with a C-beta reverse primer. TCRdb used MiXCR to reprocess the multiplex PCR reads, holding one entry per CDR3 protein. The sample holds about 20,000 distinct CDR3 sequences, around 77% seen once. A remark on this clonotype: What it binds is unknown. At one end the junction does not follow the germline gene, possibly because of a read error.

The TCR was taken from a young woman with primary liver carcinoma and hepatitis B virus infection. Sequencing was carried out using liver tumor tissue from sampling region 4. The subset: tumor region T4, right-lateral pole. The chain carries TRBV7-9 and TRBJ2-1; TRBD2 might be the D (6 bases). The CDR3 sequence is CASSLVFAGSSYNVQFF. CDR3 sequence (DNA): TGTGCCAGCAGCTTAGTTTTTGCCGGGAGCTCCTACAATGTGCAGTTCTTC.